A selection of T cell receptor beta chains follows, all from one sample in a study of blood T cell repertoires in COVID-19. Libraries were prepared by immunoSEQ multiplex PCR; TCRdb keeps only in-frame clonotypes and omits some of them. The profile shows hundreds of thousands of clones, 88% of them singletons. The sequencing input was peripheral blood. All receptors derive from a woman in her 70s with COVID-19, enrolled during active disease. CDR3s include the opening cysteine and the closing phenylalanine or tryptophan. D genes are given only for firm matches. The size field is filled for only some rows; it gives once, few, many or a size class.

V gene,J gene,D gene,clone size,CDR3 protein,CDR3 DNA
TRBV12-5,TRBJ2-7,TRBD2,few,CASGLAISGGTGYEQYF,TGTGCTAGTGGTTTGGCTATTAGCGGGGGAACGGGGTACGAGCAGTACTTC
TRBV19,TRBJ2-1,-,-,CASRDPPDEQFF,TGTGCCAGTAGAGATCCCCCGGATGAGCAGTTCTTC
TRBV19,TRBJ1-3,-,-,CASKRQIYSGNTIYF,TGTGCCAGTAAGAGACAGATCTACTCTGGAAACACCATATATTTT
TRBV11-2,TRBJ1-1,-,-,CASSFYTEAFF,TGTGCCAGCAGCTTCTACACTGAAGCTTTCTTT
TRBV7-9,TRBJ2-7,TRBD1,-,CASSQNPGQGPYEQYF,TGTGCCAGCAGCCAAAACCCGGGACAGGGCCCTTACGAGCAGTACTTC
TRBV6-2/TRBV6-3,TRBJ2-2,-,few,CASSYSLTGELFF,TGTGCCAGCAGTTACTCCCTTACCGGGGAGCTGTTTTTT
TRBV27,TRBJ2-3,TRBD2,-,CASSPGTSHPTDTQYF,TGTGCCAGCAGTCCTGGGACTAGCCACCCGACAGATACGCAGTATTTT
TRBV5-1,TRBJ2-1,TRBD2,-,CASSRGLAGGPGNEQFF,TGCGCCAGCAGTCGCGGACTAGCGGGGGGGCCGGGGAATGAGCAGTTCTTC
TRBV5-1,TRBJ1-4,TRBD1,-,CASRPGTGSEKLFF,TGCGCCAGCAGGCCGGGGACAGGGTCTGAAAAACTGTTTTTT
TRBV19,TRBJ2-7,TRBD1,-,CASSISGTGPYEQYF,TGTGCCAGTAGTATTTCAGGGACAGGGCCCTACGAGCAGTACTTC
TRBV9,TRBJ2-7,-,-,CASSVEEGHQRDEQYF,TGTGCCAGCAGCGTAGAAGAGGGACACCAGCGAGACGAGCAGTACTTC
TRBV5-1,TRBJ2-3,TRBD2,-,CASTNPAGAPDTQYF,TGCGCCAGCACTAATCCAGCGGGAGCCCCGGATACGCAGTATTTT
TRBV9,TRBJ2-3,-,-,CASSVAVGTDTQYF,TGTGCCAGCAGCGTAGCGGTGGGCACAGATACGCAGTATTTT
TRBV29-1,TRBJ2-1,-,-,CSVERLVNEQFF,TGCAGCGTTGAAAGATTAGTCAATGAGCAGTTCTTC
TRBV19,TRBJ1-6,-,-,CASSRRVGSYNSPLHF,TGTGCCAGTAGTCGCAGGGTAGGGTCCTATAATTCACCCCTCCACTTT
TRBV28,TRBJ2-3,TRBD2,few,CASRTGGRGSDTQYF,TGTGCCAGCAGGACGGGGGGGCGTGGATCAGATACGCAGTATTTT
TRBV4-3,TRBJ1-1,TRBD1,many,CASSQDLSGTGANTEAFF,TGCGCCAGCAGCCAAGATCTTTCAGGGACAGGGGCAAACACTGAAGCTTTCTTT
TRBV7-9,TRBJ1-2,-,-,CASSLSVGDGYTF,TGTGCCAGCAGCTTGAGCGTAGGGGATGGCTACACCTTC
TRBV18,TRBJ2-3,TRBD1,once,CASSPRQGLVTDTQYF,TGTGCCAGCTCACCACGACAGGGATTAGTCACAGATACGCAGTATTTT
TRBV21-1,TRBJ1-1,-,-,CASSTDRSSGTEAFF,TGTGCCAGCAGCACGGACAGGAGCTCTGGCACTGAAGCTTTCTTT